This T cell receptor beta chain was captured in a study of Ad26.COV2.S vaccination and SARS-CoV-2 variants. CDR3 length: 15 residues. J lost 2 bases, V lost 3 bases, and 7 bases had no gene match. Germline V gene sequence: CDR1 GTSNPN, CDR2 SVGIG (reference sequence). The treatment here: roughly 18 received Ad26.COV2.S at low or high dose, single or two shots; several received placebo; per-sample allocation not given. Day 63 after the first injection of vaccine or placebo was the sampling time. The data were produced by immunoSEQ multiplex PCR, yet TCRdb's version contains in-frame clones alone and is incomplete. The table has about 680,000 clones, 70% to 90% seen once; the top ten hold over 1.3%.

This sequence joins TRBV30 and TRBJ2-5; 9 bases agree with TRBD2. Specimen: peripheral blood, collected in a trial of Ad26.COV2.S vaccine versus placebo. This receptor was taken from a person between 18 and 60 years old who received the Ad26.COV2.S COVID-19 vaccine or a placebo. CDR3 coding DNA: TGTGCCTGGAGGGCTAGCGGGAAAAAACAAGAGACCCAGTACTTC. It specifies CAWRASGKKQETQYF.